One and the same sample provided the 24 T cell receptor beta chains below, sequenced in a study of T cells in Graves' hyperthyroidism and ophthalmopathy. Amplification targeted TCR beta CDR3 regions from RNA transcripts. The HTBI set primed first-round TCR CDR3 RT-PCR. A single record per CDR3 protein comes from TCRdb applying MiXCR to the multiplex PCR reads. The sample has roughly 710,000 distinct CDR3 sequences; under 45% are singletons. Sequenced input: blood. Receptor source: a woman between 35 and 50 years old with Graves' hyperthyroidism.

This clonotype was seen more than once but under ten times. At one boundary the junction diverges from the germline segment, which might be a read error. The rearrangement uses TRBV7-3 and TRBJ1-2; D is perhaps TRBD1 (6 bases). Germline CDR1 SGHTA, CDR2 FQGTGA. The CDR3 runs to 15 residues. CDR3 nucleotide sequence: TGCGCCAGCAGCCAAGGCCCAGGGGCCGACTATGGCTACACCTTC. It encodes CASSQGPGADYGYTF.

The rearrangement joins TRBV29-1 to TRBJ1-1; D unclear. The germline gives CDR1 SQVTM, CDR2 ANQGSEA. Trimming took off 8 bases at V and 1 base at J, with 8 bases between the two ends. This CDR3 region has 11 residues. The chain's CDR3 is CSIPGNTEAFF. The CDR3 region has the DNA TGCAGCATACCGGGGAACACTGAAGCTTTCTTT.

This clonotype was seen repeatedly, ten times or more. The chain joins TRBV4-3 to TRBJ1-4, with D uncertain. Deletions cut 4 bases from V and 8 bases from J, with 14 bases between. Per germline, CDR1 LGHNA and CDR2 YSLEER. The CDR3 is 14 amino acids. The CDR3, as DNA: TGCGCCAGCAGCCCGACACGGGTTAGCGAAAAACTGTTTTTT. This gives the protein CASSPTRVSEKLFF.

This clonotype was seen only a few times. CDR3 sequence reads: CASSLSAGLFTEAFF. CDR3 coding DNA: TGTGCCAGCAGTTTATCTGCAGGACTGTTCACTGAAGCTTTCTTT. The chain uses TRBV7-3 and TRBJ1-1; D ambiguous. Between the trimmed V and J ends, which lost 6 bases and 4 bases, there was a span of 18 bases. This CDR3 is built from 15 residues. Germline CDR1 and CDR2: SGHTA and FQGTGA.

The CDR3 bases are TGCAGCGTAGAGGCCCTGGACTATGGCTACACCTTC. Translating gives CSVEALDYGYTF. The chain uses TRBV29-1 and TRBJ1-2, with D unresolved. The CDR3 runs 12 residues. V was trimmed by 6 bases and J by 3 bases, leaving 11 bases between them. CDR1 is SQVTM and CDR2 is ANQGSEA in the germline V gene.

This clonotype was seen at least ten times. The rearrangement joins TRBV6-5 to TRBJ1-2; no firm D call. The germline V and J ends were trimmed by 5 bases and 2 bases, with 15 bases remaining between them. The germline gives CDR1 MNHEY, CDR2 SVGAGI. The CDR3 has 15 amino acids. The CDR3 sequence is CASSHGPGRNYGYTF. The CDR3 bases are TGTGCCAGCAGTCACGGCCCCGGGAGAAACTATGGCTACACCTTC.

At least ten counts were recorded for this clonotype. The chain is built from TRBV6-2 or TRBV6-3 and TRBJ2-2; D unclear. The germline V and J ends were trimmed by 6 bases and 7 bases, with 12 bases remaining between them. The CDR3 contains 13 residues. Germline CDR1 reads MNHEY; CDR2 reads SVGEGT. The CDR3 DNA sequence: TGTGCCAGCAGCACGCCCTTAGGCGGGGAGCTGTTTTTT. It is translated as CASSTPLGGELFF.

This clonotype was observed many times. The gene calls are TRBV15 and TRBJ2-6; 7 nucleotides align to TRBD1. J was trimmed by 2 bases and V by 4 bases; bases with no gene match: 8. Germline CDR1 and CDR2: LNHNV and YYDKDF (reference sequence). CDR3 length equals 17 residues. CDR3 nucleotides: TGTGCCACCAGCAAACAGGGGCGAGTAGCTGGGGCCAACGTCCTGACTTTC. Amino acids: CATSKQGRVAGANVLTF.

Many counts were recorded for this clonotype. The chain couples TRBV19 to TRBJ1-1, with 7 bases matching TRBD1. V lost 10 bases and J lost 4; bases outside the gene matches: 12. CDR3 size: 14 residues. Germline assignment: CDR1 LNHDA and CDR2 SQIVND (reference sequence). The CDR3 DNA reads TGTGCCACTAGCATGACAGGGTTTAGCACTGAAGCTTTCTTT. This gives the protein CATSMTGFSTEAFF.

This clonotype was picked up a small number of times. The CDR3 sequence: CASGPGTGQPQHF. The CDR3 DNA reads as TGTGCCAGCGGCCCAGGTACGGGTCAGCCCCAGCATTTT. The chain couples TRBV7-9 to TRBJ1-5; D unresolved. V gave up 8 bases and J gave up 6 bases, with 14 bases separating them. The V gene's germline CDR1 is SEHNR and CDR2 FQNEAQ (reference sequence). The CDR3 sequence is 13 residues long.

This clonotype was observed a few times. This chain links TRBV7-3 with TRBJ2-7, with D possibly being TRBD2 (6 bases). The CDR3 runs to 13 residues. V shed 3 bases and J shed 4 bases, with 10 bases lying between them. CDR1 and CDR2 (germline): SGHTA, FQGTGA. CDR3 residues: CASSLIGGYEQYF. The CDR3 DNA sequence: TGTGCCAGCAGCTTGATTGGAGGGTACGAGCAGTACTTC.

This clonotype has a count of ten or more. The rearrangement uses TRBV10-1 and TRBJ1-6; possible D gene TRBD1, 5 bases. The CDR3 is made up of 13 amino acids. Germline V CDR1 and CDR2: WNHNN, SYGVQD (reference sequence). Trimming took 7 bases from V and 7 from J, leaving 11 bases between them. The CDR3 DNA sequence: TGCGCCAGCAAGATGGGGGGAAATTCACCCCTCCACTTT. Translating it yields CASKMGGNSPLHF.

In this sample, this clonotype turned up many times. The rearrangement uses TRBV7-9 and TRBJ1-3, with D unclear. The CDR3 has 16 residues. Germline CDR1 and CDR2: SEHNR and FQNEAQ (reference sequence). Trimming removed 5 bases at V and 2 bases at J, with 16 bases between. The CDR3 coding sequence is TGTGCCAGCAGCCCTCCGAGTAGAGGGACTGGAAACACCATATATTTT. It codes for CASSPPSRGTGNTIYF.

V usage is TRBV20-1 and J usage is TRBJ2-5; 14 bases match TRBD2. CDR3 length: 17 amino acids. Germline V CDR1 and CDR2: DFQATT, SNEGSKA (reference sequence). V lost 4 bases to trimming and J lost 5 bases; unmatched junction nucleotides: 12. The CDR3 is CSAKSGLAGEGLETQYF. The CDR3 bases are TGCAGTGCTAAGTCGGGACTAGCGGGAGAAGGTCTGGAGACCCAGTACTTC.

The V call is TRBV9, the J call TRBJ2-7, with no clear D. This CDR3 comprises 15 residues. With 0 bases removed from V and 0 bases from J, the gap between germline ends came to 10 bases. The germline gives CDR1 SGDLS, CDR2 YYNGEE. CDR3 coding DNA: TGTGCCAGCAGCGTAGATCCCACCCCCTCCTACGAGCAGTACTTC. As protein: CASSVDPTPSYEQYF.

The DNA for the CDR3 is TGTGCCAGCTTCCCTACTAGCGGTCAAGAGACCCAGTACTTC. Amino acid sequence: CASFPTSGQETQYF. The chain recombines TRBV25-1 with TRBJ2-5, with 8 bases lining up with TRBD2. V was clipped by 8 bases and J by 2 bases; unmatched bases: 7. Germline V gene sequence: CDR1 MGHDK, CDR2 SYGVNS. The CDR3 covers 14 residues.

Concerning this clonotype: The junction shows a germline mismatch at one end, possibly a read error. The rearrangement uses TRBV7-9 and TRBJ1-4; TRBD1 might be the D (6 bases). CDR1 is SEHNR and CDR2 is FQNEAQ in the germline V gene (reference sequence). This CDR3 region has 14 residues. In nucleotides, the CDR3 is TGTGCCAGCGGCTTAGCGCCCAGGGGTGAAAAACTGTTTTTT. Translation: CASGLAPRGEKLFF. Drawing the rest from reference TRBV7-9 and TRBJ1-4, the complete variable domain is DTGVSQNPRHKITKRGQNVTFRCDPISEHNRLYWYRQTLGQGPEFLTYFQNEAQLEKSRLLSDRFSAERPKGSFSTLEIQRTEQGDSAMYLCASGLAPRGEKLFFGSGTQLSVL.

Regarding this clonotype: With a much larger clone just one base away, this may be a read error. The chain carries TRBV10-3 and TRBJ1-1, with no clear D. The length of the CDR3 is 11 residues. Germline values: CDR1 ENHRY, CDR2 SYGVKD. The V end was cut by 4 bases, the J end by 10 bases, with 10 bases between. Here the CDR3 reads CAISGTARAFF. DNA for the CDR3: TGTGCCATCAGTGGGACGGCGAGAGCTTTCTTT.

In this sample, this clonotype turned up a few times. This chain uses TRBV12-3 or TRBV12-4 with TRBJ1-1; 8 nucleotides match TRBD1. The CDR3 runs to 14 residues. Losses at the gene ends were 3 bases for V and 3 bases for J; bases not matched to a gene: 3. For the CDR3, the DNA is TGTGCCAGCAGTTTTCAGGACAGGGACACTGAAGCTTTCTTT. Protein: CASSFQDRDTEAFF.

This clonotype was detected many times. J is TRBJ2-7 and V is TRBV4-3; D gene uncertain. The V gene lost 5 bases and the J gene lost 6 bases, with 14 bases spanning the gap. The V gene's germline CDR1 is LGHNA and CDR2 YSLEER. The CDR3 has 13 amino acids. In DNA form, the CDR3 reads TGCGCCAGCAGCTCGCGAAGGGTATCCGAGCAGTACTTC. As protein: CASSSRRVSEQYF.

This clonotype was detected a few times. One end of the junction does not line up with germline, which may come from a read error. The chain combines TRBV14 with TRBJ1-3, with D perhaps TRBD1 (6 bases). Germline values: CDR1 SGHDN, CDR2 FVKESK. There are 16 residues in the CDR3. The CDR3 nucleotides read TGTGCCAGCGGCCAAGGGGGAACGAATCGGGGAAACACCATATATTTT. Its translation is CASGQGGTNRGNTIYF.

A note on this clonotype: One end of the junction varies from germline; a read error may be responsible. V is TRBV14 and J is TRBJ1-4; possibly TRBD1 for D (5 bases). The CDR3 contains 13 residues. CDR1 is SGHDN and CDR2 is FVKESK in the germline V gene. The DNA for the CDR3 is TGTGCCAGCGGCAATCGGAGGGGTGAAAAACTGTTCTTT. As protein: CASGNRRGEKLFF. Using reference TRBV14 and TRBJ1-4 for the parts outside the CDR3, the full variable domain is EAGVTQFPSHSVIEKGQTVTLRCDPISGHDNLYWYRRVMGKEIKFLLHFVKESKQDESGMPNNRFLAERTGGTYSTLKVQPAELEDSGVYFCASGNRRGEKLFFGSGTQLSVL.

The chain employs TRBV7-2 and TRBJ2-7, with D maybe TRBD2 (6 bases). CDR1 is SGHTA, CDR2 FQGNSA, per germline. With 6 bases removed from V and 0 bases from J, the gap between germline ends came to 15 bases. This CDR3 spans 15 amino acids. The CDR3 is CASSPAWGGSYEQYF. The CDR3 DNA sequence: TGTGCCAGCAGTCCGGCCTGGGGAGGCTCCTACGAGCAGTACTTC.

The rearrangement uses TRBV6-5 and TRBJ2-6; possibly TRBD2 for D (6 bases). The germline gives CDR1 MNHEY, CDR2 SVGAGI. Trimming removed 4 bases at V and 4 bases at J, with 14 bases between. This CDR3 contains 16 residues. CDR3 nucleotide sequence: TGTGCCAGCAGTTTTGGGGGGAGCTCCGGGGCCAACGTCCTGACTTTC. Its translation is CASSFGGSSGANVLTF.